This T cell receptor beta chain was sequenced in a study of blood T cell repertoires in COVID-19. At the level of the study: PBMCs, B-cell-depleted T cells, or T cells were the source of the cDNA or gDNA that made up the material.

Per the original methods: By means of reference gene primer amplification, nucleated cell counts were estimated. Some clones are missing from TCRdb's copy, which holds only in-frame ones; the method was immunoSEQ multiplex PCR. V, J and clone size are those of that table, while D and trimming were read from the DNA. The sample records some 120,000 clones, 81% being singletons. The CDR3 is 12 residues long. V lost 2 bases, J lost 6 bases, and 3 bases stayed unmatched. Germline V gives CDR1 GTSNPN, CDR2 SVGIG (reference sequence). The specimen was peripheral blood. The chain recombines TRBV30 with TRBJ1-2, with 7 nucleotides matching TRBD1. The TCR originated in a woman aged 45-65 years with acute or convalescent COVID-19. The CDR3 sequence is CAWSLGTDGYTF. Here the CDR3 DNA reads TGTGCCTGGAGTCTGGGGACAGATGGCTACACCTTC.